The T cell receptor (beta chain) described here comes from a study of T cells in Graves' hyperthyroidism and ophthalmopathy. Overall study context: Peripheral blood sampling occurred at initial diagnosis, before any treatment. Study-wide results and limits: Model predictions of ophthalmopathy came a median around 7.1 months before onset.

Patients were excluded for uncontrolled infection, other autoimmune disease, pregnancy or lactation. Based on clinical symptoms, serum thyroxine and TRAb, thyroid ultrasound and orbital computed tomography, diagnoses were reached. The investigators amplified TCR beta CDR3 regions from RNA transcripts. The HTBI primer set drove a first-round RT-PCR of the TCR CDR3. TCRdb re-called the multiplex PCR reads through MiXCR, storing one row per CDR3 protein. This table has more than 100,000 distinct CDR3 sequences, about 45% appearing once. Of note for this clonotype: What it binds is not known.

J was trimmed by 3 bases and V by 3 bases; bases with no gene match: 12. The CDR3 has 16 residues. Germline V gene data show CDR1 as DFQATT and CDR2 as SNEGSKA (reference sequence). Sequenced material: blood. The sequence derives from a man aged 40-49 years with Graves' hyperthyroidism. This chain connects TRBV20-1 to TRBJ2-7; 9 nucleotides line up with TRBD2. CDR3 protein: CSASCRGIAGDYEQYF. CDR3 nucleotide sequence: TGCAGTGCTAGTTGCCGGGGGATAGCGGGAGACTACGAGCAGTACTTC.